This entry concerns a single T cell receptor (beta chain). Its antigen is as yet unknown. Between the trimmed V and J ends, which lost 2 bases and 9 bases, there was a span of 14 bases. The CDR3 has 15 amino acids. Looked up from germline, CDR1 is MDHEN and CDR2 is SYDVKM. This sample was included in a study of T cell responses to AZD1222 COVID-19 vaccine. Study observations and caveats: Baseline antibody screening turned up just five to seven seropositive AZD1222 recipients.

Sequencing was performed with immunoSEQ multiplex PCR; in TCRdb, only in-frame clones are kept and a portion is missing. The data hold 150,000 to 200,000 clones, with more than 75% observed a single time. This chain joins TRBV28 and TRBJ1-6, with D perhaps matching TRBD1 (6 bases). The origin of this receptor is an adult in good health. The starting material was peripheral blood, obtained on day 0 of MenACWY control vaccination. The CDR3 region has the DNA TGTGCCAGCAGTTTAATTCAACAGGGTGCTTCACCCCTCCACTTT. Translated, it gives CASSLIQQGASPLHF.